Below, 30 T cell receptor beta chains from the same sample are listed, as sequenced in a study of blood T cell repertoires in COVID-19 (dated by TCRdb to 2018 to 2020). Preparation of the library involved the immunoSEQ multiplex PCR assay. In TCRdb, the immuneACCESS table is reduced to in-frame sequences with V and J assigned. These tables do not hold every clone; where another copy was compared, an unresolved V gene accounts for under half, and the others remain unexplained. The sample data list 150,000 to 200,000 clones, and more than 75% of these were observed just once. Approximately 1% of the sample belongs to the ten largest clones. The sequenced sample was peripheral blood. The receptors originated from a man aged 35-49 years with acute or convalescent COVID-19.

CDR3 residues: CASRLRGETEAFF. CDR3 nucleotides: TGTGCCAGCAGACTCAGGGGGGAGACTGAAGCTTTCTTT. The chain uses TRBV5-4 and TRBJ1-1; 7 bases match TRBD1. CDR1 and CDR2 from the germline V gene are SGHNT and YYREEE (reference sequence). V dropped 5 bases and J dropped 5; count of bases not matched to a gene: 6. The CDR3 is 13 amino acids.

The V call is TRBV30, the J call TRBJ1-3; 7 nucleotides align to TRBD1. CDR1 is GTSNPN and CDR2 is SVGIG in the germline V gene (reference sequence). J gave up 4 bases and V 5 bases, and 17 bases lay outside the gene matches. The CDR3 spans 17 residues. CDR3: CAWARSGEGARGNTIYF. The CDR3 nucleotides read TGTGCCTGGGCTCGATCCGGCGAGGGGGCCAGGGGAAACACCATATATTTT.

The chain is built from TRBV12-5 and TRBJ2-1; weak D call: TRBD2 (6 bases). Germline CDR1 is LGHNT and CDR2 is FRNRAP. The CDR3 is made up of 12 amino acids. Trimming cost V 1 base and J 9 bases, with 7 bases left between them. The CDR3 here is CASGLGRGEQFF. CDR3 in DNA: TGTGCTAGTGGTTTGGGGCGGGGTGAGCAGTTCTTC.

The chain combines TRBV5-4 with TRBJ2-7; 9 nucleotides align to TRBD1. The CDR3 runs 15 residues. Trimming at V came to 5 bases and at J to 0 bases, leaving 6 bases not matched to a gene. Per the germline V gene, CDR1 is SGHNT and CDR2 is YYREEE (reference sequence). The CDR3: CASSYGQGSSYEQYF. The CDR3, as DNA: TGTGCCAGCAGTTACGGACAGGGGTCCTCCTACGAGCAGTACTTC.

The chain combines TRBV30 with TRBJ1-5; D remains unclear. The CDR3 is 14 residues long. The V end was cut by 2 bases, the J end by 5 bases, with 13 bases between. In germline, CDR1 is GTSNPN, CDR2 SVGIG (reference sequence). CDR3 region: CAWSRGSLDQPQHF. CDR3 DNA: TGTGCCTGGAGTAGAGGCAGTTTGGATCAGCCCCAGCATTTT.

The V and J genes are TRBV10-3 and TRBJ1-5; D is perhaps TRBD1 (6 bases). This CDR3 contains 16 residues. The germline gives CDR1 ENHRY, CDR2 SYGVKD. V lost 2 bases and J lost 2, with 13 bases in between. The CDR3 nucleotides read TGTGCCATCAGTGAGACGAGAGGGGGAGGCAATCAGCCCCAGCATTTT. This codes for CAISETRGGGNQPQHF.

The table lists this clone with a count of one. For the CDR3, the DNA is TGTGCCAGCAGCATACCACAGGGTGGAAACACTGAAGCTTTCTTT. Translating it yields CASSIPQGGNTEAFF. The chain has TRBV21-1 and TRBJ1-1; TRBD1, the D gene given by the table, was not confirmed from the DNA. TRBV21-1 is shown as a pseudogene. The CDR3 has 15 residues.

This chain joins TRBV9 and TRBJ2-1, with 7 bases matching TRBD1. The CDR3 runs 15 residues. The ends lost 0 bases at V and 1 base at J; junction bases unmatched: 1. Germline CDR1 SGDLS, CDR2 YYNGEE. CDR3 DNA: TGTGCCAGCAGCGTAGCCAGGGGGTCCTACAATGAGCAGTTCTTC. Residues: CASSVARGSYNEQFF.

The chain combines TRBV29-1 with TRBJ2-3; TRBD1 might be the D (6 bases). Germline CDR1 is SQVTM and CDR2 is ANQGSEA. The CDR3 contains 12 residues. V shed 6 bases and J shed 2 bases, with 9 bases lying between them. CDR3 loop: CSVGHSTDTQYF. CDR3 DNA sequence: TGCAGCGTGGGACATTCCACAGATACGCAGTATTTT.

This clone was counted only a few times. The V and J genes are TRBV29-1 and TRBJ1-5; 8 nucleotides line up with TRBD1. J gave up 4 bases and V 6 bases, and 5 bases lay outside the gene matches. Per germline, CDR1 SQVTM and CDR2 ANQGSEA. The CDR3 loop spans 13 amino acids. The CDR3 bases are TGCAGCGTGAGGACAGGGTTGAATCAGCCCCAGCATTTT. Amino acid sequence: CSVRTGLNQPQHF. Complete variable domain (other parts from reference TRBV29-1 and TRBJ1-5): SAVISQKPSRDICQRGTSLTIQCQVDSQVTMMFWYRQQPGQSLTLIATANQGSEATYESGFVIDKFPISRPNLTFSTLTVSNMSPEDSSIYLCSVRTGLNQPQHFGDGTRLSIL.

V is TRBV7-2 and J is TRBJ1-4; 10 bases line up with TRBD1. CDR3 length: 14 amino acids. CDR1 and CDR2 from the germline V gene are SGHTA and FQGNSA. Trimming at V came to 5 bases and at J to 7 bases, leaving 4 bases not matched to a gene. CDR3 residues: CASSSDRGREKLFF. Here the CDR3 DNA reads TGTGCCAGCAGCAGCGACAGGGGGCGTGAAAAACTGTTTTTT.

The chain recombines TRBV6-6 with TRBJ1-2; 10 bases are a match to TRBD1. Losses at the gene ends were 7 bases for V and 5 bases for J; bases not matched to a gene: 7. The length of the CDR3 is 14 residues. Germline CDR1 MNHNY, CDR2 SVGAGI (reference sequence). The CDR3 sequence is CASTGTGEEYGYTF. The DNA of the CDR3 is TGTGCCAGCACAGGGACAGGGGAAGAGTATGGCTACACCTTC.

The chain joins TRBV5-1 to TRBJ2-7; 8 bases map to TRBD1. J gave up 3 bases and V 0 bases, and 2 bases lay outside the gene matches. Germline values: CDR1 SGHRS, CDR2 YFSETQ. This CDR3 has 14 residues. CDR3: CASSLARGLYEQYF. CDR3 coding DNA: TGCGCCAGCAGCTTGGCCAGGGGGCTCTACGAGCAGTACTTC.

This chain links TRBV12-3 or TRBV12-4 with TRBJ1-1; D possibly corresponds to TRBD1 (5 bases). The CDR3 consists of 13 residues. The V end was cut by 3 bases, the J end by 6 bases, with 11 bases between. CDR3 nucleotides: TGTGCCAGCAGTTTGGGGCGGGGTTCTGAAGCTTTCTTT. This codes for CASSLGRGSEAFF.

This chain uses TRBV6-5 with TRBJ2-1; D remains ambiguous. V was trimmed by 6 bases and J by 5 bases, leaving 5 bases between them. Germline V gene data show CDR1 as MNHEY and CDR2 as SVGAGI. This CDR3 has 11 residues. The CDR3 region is CASSRDNEQFF. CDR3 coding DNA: TGTGCCAGCAGCCGAGACAATGAGCAGTTCTTC.

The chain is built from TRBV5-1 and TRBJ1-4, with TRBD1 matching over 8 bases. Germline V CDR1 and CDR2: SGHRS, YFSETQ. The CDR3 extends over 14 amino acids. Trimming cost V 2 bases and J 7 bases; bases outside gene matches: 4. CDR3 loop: CASSLGTGSEKLFF. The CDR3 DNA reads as TGCGCCAGCAGCTTAGGGACAGGATCTGAAAAACTGTTTTTT.

The CDR3 sequence is CARGGSGKLDGYTF. CDR3 coding DNA: TGTGCCAGGGGGGGGTCGGGTAAGCTCGACGGCTACACCTTC. V gene TRBV2 combines with J gene TRBJ1-2; D is possibly TRBD1 (5 bases). Germline V gene data show CDR1 as SNHLY and CDR2 as FYNNEI. Between the trimmed V and J ends, which lost 9 bases and 8 bases, there was a span of 22 bases. This CDR3 comprises 14 residues.

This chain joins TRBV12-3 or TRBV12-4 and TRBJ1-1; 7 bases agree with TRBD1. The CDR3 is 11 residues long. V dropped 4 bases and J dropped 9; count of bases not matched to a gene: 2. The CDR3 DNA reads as TGTGCCAGCAGTTCGACAGGGAAAGCTTTCTTT. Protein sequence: CASSSTGKAFF.

CDR3 DNA sequence: TGTGCCAGCAGTGCTGGGGGGACAGGGGGCAGAAACATTCAGTACTTC. It translates to CASSAGGTGGRNIQYF. The genes are TRBV6-1 and TRBJ2-4; 12 bases match TRBD1. Germline-derived CDR1 and CDR2 are MNHNS and SASEGT. The CDR3 spans 16 residues. Germline trimming cut 4 bases from V and 6 bases from J; bases unmatched to any gene: 7.

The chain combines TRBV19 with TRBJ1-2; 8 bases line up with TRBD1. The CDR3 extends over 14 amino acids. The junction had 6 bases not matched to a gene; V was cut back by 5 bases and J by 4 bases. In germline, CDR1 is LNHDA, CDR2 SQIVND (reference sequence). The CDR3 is CASSPEDRVYGYTF. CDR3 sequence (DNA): TGTGCCAGTAGTCCCGAGGACAGGGTCTATGGCTACACCTTC. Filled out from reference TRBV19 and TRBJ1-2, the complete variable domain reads DGGITQSPKYLFRKEGQNVTLSCEQNLNHDAMYWYRQDPGQGLRLIYYSQIVNDFQKGDIAEGYSVSREKKESFPLTVTSAQKNPTAFYLCASSPEDRVYGYTFGSGTRLTVV.

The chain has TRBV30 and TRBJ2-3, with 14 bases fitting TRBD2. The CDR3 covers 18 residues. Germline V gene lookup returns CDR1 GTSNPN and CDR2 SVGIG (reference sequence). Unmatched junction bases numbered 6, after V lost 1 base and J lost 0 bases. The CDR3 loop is CAWSAGLAGATSTDTQYF. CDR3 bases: TGTGCCTGGAGTGCGGGACTAGCGGGGGCAACTAGCACAGATACGCAGTATTTT. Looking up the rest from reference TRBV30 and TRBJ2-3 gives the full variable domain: SQTIHQWPATLVQPVGSPLSLECTVEGTSNPNLYWYRQAAGRGLQLLFYSVGIGQISSEVPQNLSASRPQDRQFILSSKKLLLSDSGFYLCAWSAGLAGATSTDTQYFGPGTRLTVL.

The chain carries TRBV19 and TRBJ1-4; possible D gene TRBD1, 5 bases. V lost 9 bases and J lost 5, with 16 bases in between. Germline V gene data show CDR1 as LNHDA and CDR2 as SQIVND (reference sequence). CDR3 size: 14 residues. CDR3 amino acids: CASTRGTSNEKLFF. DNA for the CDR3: TGTGCCAGCACCCGCGGGACGAGCAATGAAAAACTGTTTTTT.

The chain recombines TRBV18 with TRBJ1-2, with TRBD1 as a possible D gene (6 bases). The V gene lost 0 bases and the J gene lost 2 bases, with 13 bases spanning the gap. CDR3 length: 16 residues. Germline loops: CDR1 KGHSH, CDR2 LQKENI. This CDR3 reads CASSPPTPDRNYGYTF. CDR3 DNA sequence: TGTGCCAGCTCACCACCAACCCCAGACAGGAACTATGGCTACACCTTC.

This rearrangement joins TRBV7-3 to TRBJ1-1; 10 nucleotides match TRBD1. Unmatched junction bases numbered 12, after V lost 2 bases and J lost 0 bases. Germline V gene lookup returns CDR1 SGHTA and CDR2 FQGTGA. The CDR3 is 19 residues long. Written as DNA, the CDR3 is TGTGCCAGCAGCTTAGGCCTGGTCGGGACAGGGGACATGAACACTGAAGCTTTCTTT. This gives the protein CASSLGLVGTGDMNTEAFF.

CDR3: CASSKRGNGYTF. Written as DNA, the CDR3 is TGTGCCAGCAGCAAACGAGGGAATGGCTACACCTTC. The chain couples TRBV9 to TRBJ1-2; D uncertain. The CDR3 sequence is 12 residues long. V was cut by 4 bases and J by 6 bases, with 10 bases left in between. The germline V gene encodes CDR1 SGDLS and CDR2 YYNGEE.

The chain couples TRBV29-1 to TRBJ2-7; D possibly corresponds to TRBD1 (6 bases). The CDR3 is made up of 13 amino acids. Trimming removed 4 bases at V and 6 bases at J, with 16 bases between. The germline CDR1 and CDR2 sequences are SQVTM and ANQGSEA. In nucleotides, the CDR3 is TGCAGCGTTGGATTCTTAACAGGGAGCGAGCAGTACTTC. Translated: CSVGFLTGSEQYF.

The CDR3 DNA follows: TGTGCCAGCAGCACGGGAGGTGGCGGCTACACCTTC. The encoded protein is CASSTGGGGYTF. The chain joins TRBV6-6 to TRBJ1-2; no clear D. Deletions cut 6 bases from V and 8 bases from J, with 13 bases between. CDR1 and CDR2 (germline): MNHNY, SVGAGI (reference sequence). The CDR3 loop spans 12 amino acids.

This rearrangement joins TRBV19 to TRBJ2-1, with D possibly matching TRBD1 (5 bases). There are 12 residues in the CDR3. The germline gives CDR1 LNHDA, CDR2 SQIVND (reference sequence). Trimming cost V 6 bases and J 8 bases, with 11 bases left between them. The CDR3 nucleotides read TGTGCCAGTAGCAGGCAGGGCGATGAGCAGTTCTTC. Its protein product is CASSRQGDEQFF.

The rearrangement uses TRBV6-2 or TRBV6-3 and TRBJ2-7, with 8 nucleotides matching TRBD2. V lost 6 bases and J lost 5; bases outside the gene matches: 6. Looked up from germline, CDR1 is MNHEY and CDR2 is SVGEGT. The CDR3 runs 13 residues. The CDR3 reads CASSGGGPHEQYF. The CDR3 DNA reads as TGTGCCAGCAGCGGGGGGGGGCCACACGAGCAGTACTTC.

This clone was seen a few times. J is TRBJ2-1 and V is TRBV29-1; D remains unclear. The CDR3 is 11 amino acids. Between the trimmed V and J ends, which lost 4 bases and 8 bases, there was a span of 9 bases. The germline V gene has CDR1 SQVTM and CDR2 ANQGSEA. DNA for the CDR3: TGCAGCGTTGTCCCACGGGATGAGCAGTTCTTC. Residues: CSVVPRDEQFF.